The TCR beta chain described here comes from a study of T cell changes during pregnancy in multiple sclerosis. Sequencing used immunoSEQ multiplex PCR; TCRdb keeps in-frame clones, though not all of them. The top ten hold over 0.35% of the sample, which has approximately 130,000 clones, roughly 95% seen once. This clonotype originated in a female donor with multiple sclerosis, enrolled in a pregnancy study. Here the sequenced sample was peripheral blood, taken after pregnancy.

The CDR3 here is CASSILRAGEKLFF. CDR3 nucleotides: TGTGCCAGCAGTATACTGCGGGCTGGCGAAAAACTGTTTTTT. The chain recombines TRBV28 with TRBJ1-4, with D unresolved. In germline, CDR1 is MDHEN, CDR2 SYDVKM. CDR3 size: 14 residues. The ends were cut back, 5 bases at V and 8 bases at J, with 15 bases in the middle.